These 25 T cell receptor beta chains originate from one sample sequenced in a study of T cell responses to AZD1222 COVID-19 vaccine. Here immunoSEQ multiplex PCR was the method, and the copy in TCRdb shows in-frame clones only, minus some. The sample yields roughly 160,000 clones, more than 80% seen once. This specimen consisted of peripheral blood, obtained on day 0 of AZD1222 vaccination. These receptor sequences come from an adult in good health.

The chain employs TRBV10-3 and TRBJ2-2; 10 nucleotides agree with TRBD1. Germline lookup yields CDR1 ENHRY and CDR2 SYGVKD. The CDR3 has 18 amino acids. The V gene end was trimmed by 7 bases and the J gene end by 3 bases; junction bases not matched to a gene: 14. The DNA of the CDR3 is TGTGCCATCACTCCACGGGACAGGGGAATTGAGCACACCGGGGAGCTGTTTTTT. Translating gives CAITPRDRGIEHTGELFF.

The chain has TRBV4-2 and TRBJ2-4; the D is unclear. CDR3 size: 18 residues. The V end lost 0 bases, the J end lost 2 bases, and 17 bases lay between the germline ends. Germline values: CDR1 LGHNA, CDR2 YNFKEQ. The CDR3 DNA reads TGTGCCAGCAGCCAAGATAGTGGCGAGATGGGGACCAAAAACATTCAGTACTTC. This sequence encodes CASSQDSGEMGTKNIQYF.

The rearrangement links TRBV3-1 (or the pseudogene TRBV3-2) to TRBJ1-2; D unresolved. Germline V gives CDR1 LGHDT, CDR2 YNNKEL (reference sequence). V shed 5 bases and J shed 2 bases, with 9 bases lying between them. This CDR3 is built from 13 residues. The CDR3: CASSFRGNYGYTF. The CDR3 region has the DNA TGTGCCAGCAGCTTCAGAGGGAACTATGGCTACACCTTC.

The chain employs TRBV23-1 and TRBJ2-7; either TRBD1 or TRBD2 may fit D (5 bases each). TRBV23-1 is filed as an ORF, its function uncertain. This CDR3 is 15 amino acids long. Trimming removed 4 bases from V and 5 bases from J, with 18 bases in between. CDR3 region: CASSPHGPRGHEQYV. The CDR3, as DNA: TGCGCCAGCAGTCCCCACGGACCCCGGGGCCACGAGCAGTACGTC.

The rearrangement links TRBV10-1 to TRBJ2-3, with 9 bases fitting TRBD2. Per the germline V gene, CDR1 is WNHNN and CDR2 is SYGVQD (reference sequence). The junction had 6 bases not matched to a gene; V was cut back by 0 bases and J by 5 bases. This CDR3 has 16 amino acids. The CDR3 region is CASSESGGGAIDTQYF. CDR3 DNA sequence: TGCGCCAGCAGTGAGTCGGGCGGGGGGGCGATAGATACGCAGTATTTT.

This chain's CDR3 is CASSSGTVGVYGYTF. CDR3 nucleotide sequence: TGTGCCAGCAGCAGCGGGACAGTTGGCGTCTATGGCTACACCTTC. The chain links TRBV9 to TRBJ1-2; 7 bases fit TRBD1. V dropped 4 bases and J dropped 4; count of bases not matched to a gene: 10. Germline CDR1 reads SGDLS; CDR2 reads YYNGEE. The CDR3 is 15 amino acids.

V is TRBV6-2 or TRBV6-3 and J is TRBJ1-1; tentative D call: TRBD1 (5 bases). Trimming removed 6 bases from V and 5 bases from J, with 19 bases in between. Germline V gene data show CDR1 as MNHEY and CDR2 as SVGEGT. This CDR3 comprises 15 residues. The CDR3 region has the DNA TGTGCCAGCAGCATCTCCGCCCCTCGGGGGACTGAAGCTTTCTTT. Translated: CASSISAPRGTEAFF.

V and J are TRBV3-1 (or the pseudogene TRBV3-2) and TRBJ1-6; no definite D call. The V end was cut by 0 bases, the J end by 10 bases, with 4 bases between. CDR1 is LGHDT, CDR2 YNNKEL, per germline (reference sequence). The CDR3 totals 12 residues. The CDR3 loop is CASSQEGSPLHF. The CDR3 coding sequence is TGTGCCAGCAGCCAAGAAGGGTCACCCCTCCACTTT.

V usage is TRBV12-3 or TRBV12-4 and J usage is TRBJ2-2; D is unresolved. Trimming cost V 5 bases and J 6 bases, with 10 bases left between them. The CDR3 runs to 13 residues. The CDR3 loop reads CASSDRISGELFF. CDR3 DNA: TGTGCCAGCAGTGACCGAATCTCCGGGGAGCTGTTTTTT.

The chain recombines TRBV7-2 with TRBJ2-4, with no clear D. The V end lost 5 bases, the J end lost 0 bases, and 14 bases lay between the germline ends. Looked up from germline, CDR1 is SGHTA and CDR2 is FQGNSA. The CDR3 is made up of 16 amino acids. The CDR3 spells CASSALRQVAKNIQYF. CDR3 bases: TGTGCCAGCAGCGCCCTTCGTCAGGTAGCCAAAAACATTCAGTACTTC.

The chain combines TRBV24-1 with TRBJ2-5, with a tentative D call TRBD2 (5 bases). V lost 3 bases and J lost 4, with 14 bases in between. The CDR3 has 15 residues. Germline lookup yields CDR1 KGHDR and CDR2 SFDVKD. The DNA of the CDR3 is TGTGCCACCAGTGATCTCGTGCCGGGGTCAGAGACCCAGTACTTC. Translation gives CATSDLVPGSETQYF.

The CDR3 is CAATGGDYNSPLHF. The CDR3 DNA sequence: TGTGCCGCAACCGGGGGGGACTATAATTCACCCCTCCACTTT. The chain links TRBV10-3 to TRBJ1-6; tentatively, D is TRBD1 (5 bases). Germline CDR1 is ENHRY and CDR2 is SYGVKD. This CDR3 is built from 14 residues. Trimming left V 11 bases short and J 3 bases short, with 14 bases between.

This chain uses TRBV19 with TRBJ1-2; TRBD1 is a possible D gene (5 bases). Germline V gives CDR1 LNHDA, CDR2 SQIVND (reference sequence). The CDR3 is 13 residues long. The V and J ends lost 6 bases and 4 bases respectively, with 12 bases between them. The CDR3, as DNA: TGTGCCAGTAGGACGACAGCCATCTATGGCTACACCTTC. Translation gives CASRTTAIYGYTF.

The chain combines TRBV6-5 with TRBJ2-5, with no clear D. Trimming took 8 bases from V and 5 from J, leaving 18 bases between them. CDR1 and CDR2 from the germline V gene are MNHEY and SVGAGI. CDR3 size: 14 residues. The CDR3: CASRSGAGQETQYF. The CDR3 DNA reads TGTGCCAGCCGATCTGGTGCAGGTCAGGAGACCCAGTACTTC.

The chain carries TRBV6-5 and TRBJ2-1; 9 nucleotides agree with TRBD2. The germline CDR1 and CDR2 sequences are MNHEY and SVGAGI. The CDR3 has 13 amino acids. V gave up 0 bases and J gave up 9 bases; unmatched junction bases: 0. CDR3 coding DNA: TGTGCCAGCAGTTACTCGGGACTAGCTGAGCAGTTCTTC. The encoded protein is CASSYSGLAEQFF.

This clone was picked up a small number of times. V gene TRBV18 combines with J gene TRBJ2-5, with a weak D call TRBD1 (5 bases). Germline CDR1 and CDR2: KGHSH and LQKENI. This CDR3 region has 15 residues. V lost 2 bases and J 5 bases, leaving 15 bases between the germline ends. Written as DNA, the CDR3 is TGTGCCAGCTCACCAGCAGGGTTAAGGCATGAGACCCAGTACTTC. Translated: CASSPAGLRHETQYF.

The chain links TRBV27 to TRBJ2-7, with TRBD2 as a possible D gene (5 bases). This CDR3 region has 16 residues. Germline V gene sequence: CDR1 MNHEY, CDR2 SMNVEV (reference sequence). The germline V and J ends were trimmed by 5 bases and 0 bases, with 17 bases remaining between them. CDR3 sequence: CASSPSLGVGSYEQYF. The CDR3 coding sequence is TGTGCCAGCAGTCCAAGTCTCGGGGTCGGCTCCTACGAGCAGTACTTC.

V is TRBV14 and J is TRBJ1-3; D remains ambiguous. This CDR3 is 14 amino acids long. The germline V gene encodes CDR1 SGHDN and CDR2 FVKESK. V dropped 1 base and J dropped 1 base, with 5 bases sitting between them. CDR3 nucleotide sequence: TGTGCCAGCAGCCAAGTTTGGTCTGGAAACACCATATATTTT. This translates into CASSQVWSGNTIYF.

The chain has TRBV27 and TRBJ1-5; no clear D gene. V lost 2 bases and J lost 7, with 12 bases in between. Germline V CDR1 and CDR2: MNHEY, SMNVEV (reference sequence). The CDR3 consists of 14 residues. The CDR3 sequence is CASSLVLGNQPQHF. Here the CDR3 DNA reads TGTGCCAGCAGTTTAGTTCTAGGGAACCAGCCCCAGCATTTT.

V usage is TRBV5-4 and J usage is TRBJ2-2; TRBD1 aligns across 8 bases. Germline V gene lookup returns CDR1 SGHNT and CDR2 YYREEE (reference sequence). The trim removed 3 bases at V and 1 base at J, leaving 2 bases unmatched. CDR3 size: 15 residues. CDR3 sequence: CASSSGTGNTGELFF. The CDR3 DNA reads TGTGCCAGCAGCTCCGGGACAGGGAACACCGGGGAGCTGTTTTTT.

The genes are TRBV24-1 and TRBJ2-3; TRBD2 might be the D (6 bases). The CDR3 totals 16 residues. Per germline, CDR1 KGHDR and CDR2 SFDVKD. Trimming removed 2 bases at V and 6 bases at J, with 17 bases between. The CDR3 loop reads CATSDSRDSLGDTQYF. The CDR3, as DNA: TGTGCCACCAGTGATTCTCGGGACTCCCTGGGCGATACGCAGTATTTT.

V is TRBV7-2 and J is TRBJ2-7; perhaps TRBD2 as D (5 bases). This CDR3 spans 14 amino acids. The germline V gene encodes CDR1 SGHTA and CDR2 FQGNSA. Trimming cost V 5 bases and J 7 bases, with 18 bases left between them. The CDR3 loop is CASSPRGRPAEQYV. CDR3 coding DNA: TGTGCCAGCAGCCCCCGGGGTCGCCCTGCAGAGCAGTACGTC.

Notes on this clone: An end of the junction differs from the germline gene, which may be a read error. The CDR3: CASSLQVGPRGF. The CDR3 coding sequence is TGTGCCAGCAGCTTGCAGGTGGGGCCACGGGGTTTC. The V and J genes are TRBV5-6 and TRBJ1-2; possible D gene TRBD1, 5 bases. This CDR3 spans 12 amino acids. Germline V gene data show CDR1 as SGHDT and CDR2 as YYEEEE.

In its sample, this clone was seen once. The J gene is TRBJ1-1, the V gene TRBV28; D not certain. Trimming removed 3 bases at V and 3 bases at J, with 11 bases between. The CDR3 covers 14 residues. Germline assignment: CDR1 MDHEN and CDR2 SYDVKM. The CDR3 DNA reads TGTGCCAGCAGTTTCCAGAACATGGACACTGAAGCTTTCTTT. Translation: CASSFQNMDTEAFF.

CDR3 nucleotide sequence: TGTGCCAGCAGTGACGGAAACTACGAGCAGTACGTC. Amino acid sequence: CASSDGNYEQYV. This chain joins TRBV6-1 and TRBJ2-7, with D hard to call. The CDR3 consists of 12 residues. CDR1 MNHNS and CDR2 SASEGT come from the germline V gene. Trimming left V 3 bases short and J 3 bases short, with 6 bases between.